Listed here are 29 T cell receptor beta chains from one sample, sequenced in a study of T cells in Graves' hyperthyroidism and ophthalmopathy. RNA transcripts were the template for amplifying TCR beta CDR3 regions. HTBI primers were employed in a first-round RT-PCR of the TCR CDR3. TCRdb reprocessed the multiplex PCR reads via MiXCR and lists one record per CDR3 protein. The sample holds some 620,000 distinct CDR3 sequences, 15% to 20% seen once. The specimen was blood. All receptors derive from a woman aged 30 to 39 with Graves' hyperthyroidism.

The chain couples TRBV7-2 to TRBJ2-1; weak D call: TRBD2 (5 bases). Germline V lookup: CDR1 SGHTA, CDR2 FQGNSA. Trimming removed 1 base from V and 2 bases from J, with 9 bases in between. CDR3 size: 15 residues. Here the CDR3 DNA reads TGTGCCAGCAGCTTAGGGACTGATACCTACAATGAGCAGTTCTTC. Translation: CASSLGTDTYNEQFF.

Comments on this clonotype: This may come from a read error, since a much larger clone is one base off. V and J are TRBV5-1 and TRBJ2-7; the match to TRBD2 covers 11 bases. The end of the DNA fits TRBJ2-1 better, so the J call may be wrong. In germline, CDR1 is SGHRS, CDR2 YFSETQ. This CDR3 has 16 residues. CDR3 DNA sequence: TGCGCCAGCAGCTCCTTACTAGCGGGAGACTCCTACGAGCAGTTCTTC. Translated, it gives CASSSLLAGDSYEQFF.

The sample holds many counts of this clonotype. This chain connects TRBV20-1 to TRBJ2-1; D is possibly TRBD2 (5 bases). This CDR3 is built from 15 residues. V shed 1 base and J shed 3 bases, with 13 bases lying between them. CDR1 is DFQATT and CDR2 is SNEGSKA in the germline V gene (reference sequence). Here the CDR3 reads CSARAPGLNYNEQFF. Here the CDR3 DNA reads TGCAGTGCTAGAGCCCCGGGATTGAACTACAATGAGCAGTTCTTC.

This clonotype was picked up a small number of times. This chain joins TRBV3-1 and TRBJ2-7; D is unclear. CDR1 and CDR2 (germline): LGHDT, YNNKEL (reference sequence). This CDR3 has 13 residues. V dropped 1 base and J dropped 5 bases, with 9 bases sitting between them. CDR3 sequence (DNA): TGTGCCAGCAGCCAAGGGTCCCCGGACGAGCAGTACTTC. This encodes CASSQGSPDEQYF.

This clonotype was counted ten times or more. The J gene is TRBJ2-3, the V gene TRBV20-1; D is unresolved. The CDR3 contains 11 residues. V was clipped by 5 bases and J by 5 bases, with 8 bases between them. Germline lookup yields CDR1 DFQATT and CDR2 SNEGSKA (reference sequence). This CDR3 reads CSAGWEDTQYF. DNA of the CDR3: TGCAGTGCTGGGTGGGAAGATACGCAGTATTTT.

A few counts support this clonotype. The chain employs TRBV2 and TRBJ2-7; TRBD1 matches 8 bases. V lost 1 base to trimming and J lost 4 bases; unmatched junction nucleotides: 15. Germline V gene sequence: CDR1 SNHLY, CDR2 FYNNEI. CDR3 length: 18 residues. DNA for the CDR3: TGTGCCAGCAGTGAAGGGGAGGTGATCCGGGACAGGTTTTACGAGCAGTACTTC. This encodes CASSEGEVIRDRFYEQYF.

J is TRBJ1-1 and V is TRBV6-4; tentatively, D is TRBD1 (5 bases). The CDR3 loop spans 16 amino acids. Germline V lookup: CDR1 MRHNA, CDR2 SNTAGT. Trimming took off 3 bases at V and 1 base at J, with 15 bases between the two ends. The CDR3 reads CASSELAGGGNTEAFF. The CDR3 DNA reads as TGTGCCAGCAGTGAGCTCGCGGGGGGAGGGAACACTGAAGCTTTCTTT.

The sample holds many counts of this clonotype. CDR3 sequence (DNA): TGTGCCAGCAGCCCCCCATCTAGCGGGAGCTTCTCCTACGAGCAGTACTTC. This translates into CASSPPSSGSFSYEQYF. This chain links TRBV7-8 with TRBJ2-7; 10 bases map to TRBD2. V trimming: 5 bases; J trimming: 0 bases; junction bases outside the gene matches: 10. This CDR3 comprises 17 residues. Germline loops: CDR1 SGHVS, CDR2 FQNEAQ.

This clonotype has a count of ten or more. The chain uses TRBV29-1 and TRBJ2-1, with TRBD1 as a possible D gene (6 bases). Germline lookup yields CDR1 SQVTM and CDR2 ANQGSEA. This CDR3 spans 16 amino acids. Trimming removed 6 bases from V and 0 bases from J, with 18 bases in between. The CDR3 sequence: CSVPLRGKSSYNEQFF. The CDR3 DNA reads TGCAGCGTCCCGCTAAGGGGGAAGAGCTCCTACAATGAGCAGTTCTTC.

In this sample, this clonotype turned up many times. The rearrangement uses TRBV7-2 and TRBJ1-2, with D possibly matching TRBD1 (5 bases). Per the germline V gene, CDR1 is SGHTA and CDR2 is FQGNSA. The CDR3 sequence is 15 residues long. V lost 1 base, J lost 8 bases, and 17 bases lay in between. CDR3 sequence: CASSLDGTAARGYTF. The CDR3 DNA is TGTGCCAGCAGCTTAGATGGGACCGCCGCTCGAGGCTACACCTTC.

This clonotype was found a few times. The V gene is TRBV5-6, the J gene TRBJ2-7, with 12 bases identical to TRBD1. After removal of 3 bases from V and 6 bases from J, the junction contained 10 bases not matched to a gene. The CDR3 has 16 residues. Germline V CDR1 and CDR2: SGHDT, YYEEEE. For the CDR3, the DNA is TGTGCCAGCAGCTGGGGGCCGGGACAGGGGGCCCTCGAGCAGTACTTC. It specifies CASSWGPGQGALEQYF.

This clonotype was seen a handful of times. The chain has TRBV2 and TRBJ2-3; tentatively, D is TRBD2 (6 bases). Germline loops: CDR1 SNHLY, CDR2 FYNNEI. CDR3 length: 15 amino acids. V lost 4 bases and J lost 4, with 15 bases in between. CDR3 sequence reads: CASSGGITGADTQYF. The CDR3 DNA follows: TGTGCCAGCAGTGGCGGGATAACCGGGGCAGATACGCAGTATTTT.

This chain connects TRBV6-5 to TRBJ1-1; 10 nucleotides align to TRBD1. The V and J ends lost 2 bases and 4 bases, in that order; junction bases with no gene match: 10. The CDR3 consists of 17 residues. Germline V gives CDR1 MNHEY, CDR2 SVGAGI. CDR3 loop: CASSYGRTGTGVTEAFF. The CDR3 bases are TGTGCCAGCAGTTACGGTAGGACCGGGACAGGGGTCACTGAAGCTTTCTTT.

This chain uses TRBV7-9 with TRBJ2-1, with TRBD2 identical over 14 bases. The trim removed 5 bases at V and 14 bases at J, leaving 11 bases unmatched. Germline values: CDR1 SEHNR, CDR2 FQNEAQ (reference sequence). This CDR3 contains 15 residues. In DNA form, the CDR3 reads TGTGCCAGCAGCCCGCCGGGACTAGCGGGGGAAAGGGAGTTCTTC. The encoded protein is CASSPPGLAGEREFF.

The chain has TRBV7-2 and TRBJ2-2, with D hard to call. The germline V gene encodes CDR1 SGHTA and CDR2 FQGNSA. Trimming took 3 bases from V and 4 from J, leaving 9 bases between them. There are 14 residues in the CDR3. DNA of the CDR3: TGTGCCAGCAGCTTGAGGACGACCACCGGGGAGCTGTTTTTT. Residues: CASSLRTTTGELFF.

This clonotype showed up many times. The chain uses TRBV20-1 and TRBJ1-3; D unresolved. The CDR3 has 15 residues. Germline V gene data show CDR1 as DFQATT and CDR2 as SNEGSKA (reference sequence). V dropped 0 bases and J dropped 2 bases, with 11 bases sitting between them. The chain's CDR3 is CSARDGQRTGNTIYF. The DNA for the CDR3 is TGCAGTGCTAGAGATGGGCAGAGAACTGGAAACACCATATATTTT.

This clonotype was found many times. The rearrangement links TRBV6-1 to TRBJ2-7, with 8 bases matching TRBD1. V shed 3 bases, J shed 5 bases, and the junction held 9 bases outside the gene matches. This CDR3 region has 15 residues. Per the germline V gene, CDR1 is MNHNS and CDR2 is SASEGT. The CDR3 loop is CASSDYRGWNDEQYF. For the CDR3, the DNA is TGTGCCAGCAGTGATTACAGGGGGTGGAACGACGAGCAGTACTTC.

This clonotype came up many times. The chain carries TRBV7-3 and TRBJ1-2, with D unclear. Deletions cut 5 bases from V and 7 bases from J, with 17 bases between. The CDR3 is 14 amino acids. Germline V gene sequence: CDR1 SGHTA, CDR2 FQGTGA. The CDR3 DNA follows: TGTGCCAGCAGCCCTTACGGCGCAACCGGTGGCTACACCTTC. Amino acids: CASSPYGATGGYTF.

This clonotype has a handful of counts. The CDR3 DNA reads as TGTGCCAGCAGCCCGCAGACTAGCAATGAGCAGTTCTTC. It is translated as CASSPQTSNEQFF. The gene calls are TRBV3-1 and TRBJ2-1; D perhaps matches TRBD2 (6 bases). The CDR3 contains 13 residues. The germline V and J ends were trimmed by 4 bases and 6 bases, with 10 bases remaining between them. The germline V gene has CDR1 LGHDT and CDR2 YNNKEL (reference sequence).

The chain links TRBV20-1 to TRBJ2-7; D possibly matches TRBD1 or TRBD2 (5 bases each). The CDR3 has 14 amino acids. Trimming removed 7 bases at V and 3 bases at J, with 19 bases between. Germline assignment: CDR1 DFQATT and CDR2 SNEGSKA (reference sequence). CDR3 in amino acids: CSVLGDVDRYEQYF. The CDR3 nucleotides read TGCAGTGTACTGGGGGACGTCGACCGCTACGAGCAGTACTTC.

At least ten counts were recorded for this clonotype. The rearrangement links TRBV5-1 to TRBJ2-3, with 11 bases identical to TRBD1. Germline CDR1 is SGHRS and CDR2 is YFSETQ. The CDR3 is made up of 16 amino acids. V dropped 3 bases and J dropped 4; count of bases not matched to a gene: 7. The CDR3, as DNA: TGCGCCAGCAGCTGGAAGGACAGGGGGCGTCCAGATACGCAGTATTTT. It codes for CASSWKDRGRPDTQYF. Using reference TRBV5-1 and TRBJ2-3 for the parts outside the CDR3, the full variable domain is KAGVTQTPRYLIKTRGQQVTLSCSPISGHRSVSWYQQTPGQGLQFLFEYFSETQRNKGNFPGRFSGRQFSNSRSEMNVSTLELGDSALYLCASSWKDRGRPDTQYFGPGTRLTVL.

This clonotype was seen many times. CDR3 protein: CASSQEVSGRKNEQFF. The CDR3 DNA reads TGTGCCAGCAGCCAAGAGGTCAGCGGACGCAAAAATGAGCAGTTCTTC. The chain has TRBV3-1 and TRBJ2-1; perhaps TRBD2 as D (5 bases). The germline V and J ends were trimmed by 0 bases and 7 bases, with 16 bases remaining between them. The V gene's germline CDR1 is LGHDT and CDR2 YNNKEL (reference sequence). The length of the CDR3 is 16 residues.

This sequence joins TRBV7-9 and TRBJ1-2; tentative D call: TRBD1 (6 bases). The CDR3 is 13 amino acids. V was clipped by 6 bases and J by 4 bases, with 12 bases between them. CDR1 and CDR2 (germline): SEHNR, FQNEAQ (reference sequence). CDR3: CASRGDIGYGYTF. The CDR3, as DNA: TGTGCCAGCAGGGGGGACATCGGCTATGGCTACACCTTC.

The chain links TRBV6-1 to TRBJ2-7; 7 nucleotides line up with TRBD1. CDR1 is MNHNS and CDR2 is SASEGT in the germline V gene. V gave up 4 bases and J gave up 3 bases; unmatched junction bases: 6. The CDR3 loop spans 14 amino acids. The CDR3 DNA is TGTGCCAGCAGTGGGACAGGTTACTTCTACGAGCAGTACTTC. Translated: CASSGTGYFYEQYF.

A word on this clonotype: A much larger clone lies one base from this, so it may be a read error. The V gene is TRBV9, the J gene TRBJ2-5; D uncertain. CDR3 length: 13 amino acids. Trimming took 0 bases from V and 3 from J, leaving 6 bases between them. CDR1 and CDR2 (germline): SGDLS, YYNGEE. The DNA for the CDR3 is TGTGCCAGCAGCGTAGGGACGGAAGAGACCCAGTACTTC. This sequence encodes CASSVGTEETQYF.

At least ten counts were recorded for this clonotype. This sequence joins TRBV5-1 and TRBJ2-1; tentatively, D is TRBD1 or TRBD2 (5 bases each). The CDR3 has 15 amino acids. Germline CDR1 SGHRS, CDR2 YFSETQ. V lost 4 bases and J 7 bases, leaving 18 bases between the germline ends. CDR3 coding DNA: TGCGCCAGCAGCCGGGTCCAGGGCAGGGAGAATGAGCAGTTCTTC. Its translation: CASSRVQGRENEQFF.

There are a few counts of this clonotype. The chain links TRBV29-1 to TRBJ2-1; TRBD2 matches at 11 bases. Germline CDR1 SQVTM, CDR2 ANQGSEA. The CDR3 is made up of 16 amino acids. Germline trimming cut 3 bases from V and 5 bases from J; bases unmatched to any gene: 9. CDR3 residues: CSVEPSGRKTNNEQFF. Written as DNA, the CDR3 is TGCAGCGTTGAGCCTAGCGGGAGGAAAACCAACAATGAGCAGTTCTTC.

This chain joins TRBV20-1 and TRBJ2-7; TRBD2 agrees at 12 bases. Germline V lookup: CDR1 DFQATT, CDR2 SNEGSKA (reference sequence). Germline trimming cut 1 base from V and 1 base from J; bases unmatched to any gene: 5. The CDR3 spans 16 residues. The CDR3 loop reads CSARGLAGAGSYEQYF. The DNA for the CDR3 is TGCAGTGCTAGAGGACTAGCGGGAGCCGGGTCCTACGAGCAGTACTTC.

This clonotype turned up a few times. The chain joins TRBV19 to TRBJ2-1, with TRBD2 matching 10 bases. Unmatched junction bases numbered 7, after V lost 5 bases and J lost 9 bases. This CDR3 spans 14 amino acids. Germline CDR1 LNHDA, CDR2 SQIVND (reference sequence). CDR3 protein: CASSRTAGGGEQFF. The CDR3 coding sequence is TGTGCCAGTAGTCGTACAGCGGGAGGGGGTGAGCAGTTCTTC. The full variable domain, completed using reference TRBV19 and TRBJ2-1, is DGGITQSPKYLFRKEGQNVTLSCEQNLNHDAMYWYRQDPGQGLRLIYYSQIVNDFQKGDIAEGYSVSREKKESFPLTVTSAQKNPTAFYLCASSRTAGGGEQFFGPGTRLTVL.